What follows describes a single T cell receptor beta chain. The source of the sample is a study of T cells in tumors after PD-1 blockade. Study background: Excluded were patients with checkpoint blockade, immunosuppressants, or radiotherapy or other anti-cancer therapy within 4 weeks. A subset received ongoing vismodegib 150 mg daily alongside anti-PD-1 therapy.

The CDR3 runs 15 residues. Germline V lookup: CDR1 SNHLY, CDR2 FYNNEI. V was shortened by 2 bases and J by 2 bases, with 12 bases between the two germline ends. Assay used: immunoSEQ multiplex PCR; TCRdb lists only in-frame clones, some missing. The table includes about 25,000 clones, roughly 82% detected once. This chain uses TRBV2 with TRBJ1-1; D remains unclear. The TCR originated in a human donor with basal cell carcinoma. Source: PBMCs, taken after anti-PD-1 treatment. This CDR3 is CASSESAGSNTEAFF. The CDR3 region has the DNA TGTGCCAGCAGTGAATCGGCGGGGAGCAACACTGAAGCTTTCTTT.